The clone carrying this T cell receptor (beta chain) came up a few times. The antigen is unknown. The data were obtained in a study of T cell responses to AZD1222 COVID-19 vaccine. On the study more broadly: Second-dose schedules of about 4 or about 12 weeks were combined.

The assay was immunoSEQ multiplex PCR, and TCRdb's table has in-frame clones only and misses some. The sample lists just over 60,000 clones; around 75% were seen once. This CDR3 has 16 residues. Germline values: CDR1 SGHNT, CDR2 YYREEE (reference sequence). V trimming: 4 bases; J trimming: 5 bases; junction bases outside the gene matches: 7. General study results and limits: Donor demographics were predominantly white British with a female majority; clonal diversity may be underestimated. Spike-specific TCR breadth and depth both grew after two AZD1222 doses.

The sample consisted of peripheral blood, taken on day 0 of AZD1222 vaccination. The rearrangement uses TRBV5-4 and TRBJ2-2; 11 bases are shared with TRBD1. The clonotype comes from an adult in good health. The CDR3 DNA is TGTGCCAGCAGCGCCGGACAGGGGGCGCGTACCGGGGAGCTGTTTTTT. Translation gives CASSAGQGARTGELFF.